This T cell receptor beta chain was sequenced during a study of cytomegalovirus exposure and HLA in healthy donors. V was shortened by 10 bases and J by 2 bases, with 18 bases between the two germline ends. The CDR3 spans 14 residues. Germline CDR1 SNHLY, CDR2 FYNNEI. Both 60 Vbeta primers and 13 Jbeta primers went into the PCR. Assay used: immunoSEQ multiplex PCR; TCRdb lists only in-frame clones, some missing. The sample data list approximately 120,000 clones. The receptor was derived from a young man in good health and CMV-seronegative. The chain carries TRBV2 and TRBJ2-7; D ambiguous. Source material: PBMCs. CDR3 sequence reads: CATNPSGLAYEQYF. Here the CDR3 DNA reads TGTGCCACCAACCCCTCGGGTTTAGCCTACGAGCAGTACTTC.